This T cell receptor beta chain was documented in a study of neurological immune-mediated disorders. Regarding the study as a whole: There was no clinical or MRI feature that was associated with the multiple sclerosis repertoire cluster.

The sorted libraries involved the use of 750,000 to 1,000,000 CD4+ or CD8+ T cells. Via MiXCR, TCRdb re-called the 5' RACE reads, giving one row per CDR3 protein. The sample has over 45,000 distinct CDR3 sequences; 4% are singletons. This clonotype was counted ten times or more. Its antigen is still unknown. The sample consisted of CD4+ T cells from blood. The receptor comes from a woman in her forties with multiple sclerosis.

The CDR3 DNA reads as TGCGCCAGCAGCCAAGGTAGCAACTCTGGAAACACCATATATTTT. It specifies CASSQGSNSGNTIYF. V usage is TRBV4-1 and J usage is TRBJ1-3; D ambiguous. This CDR3 spans 15 amino acids. The V gene lost 1 base and the J gene lost 0 bases, with 7 bases spanning the gap. CDR1 MGHRA and CDR2 YSYEKL come from the germline V gene.